Listed here are 5 T cell receptor delta chains from one sample, sequenced in a study of γδ T cells in repeated Plasmodium falciparum infection (dated by TCRdb to about 2021). For bulk TCR repertoire analysis, Vgamma9/Vdelta2+ and Vdelta2-negative gammadelta T cell populations were isolated by flow sorting from peripheral blood mononuclear cells. Library method: multiplex PCR. TCRdb lists the instrument as Illumina MiSeq. Identical DNA sequences were merged into single rows after TCRdb reprocessed the public reads with CATT. The sample table shows 75,000 to 100,000 delta-chain clones, and 1.4% are seen once. The ten largest clones capture more than 7.5% of the sample. Sequences were obtained from gamma-delta T cells from blood. The source is a pool of human donors (malaria-infected and uninfected, not separated).

As to this clone: Only one base separates this from a far larger clonotype, so it likely reflects a read error. This specimen includes other DNA sequences encoding the same CDR3. A V gene of TRDV2 was called, but no J gene was assigned; the table's D call, TRDD3, was not checked against the DNA. The CDR3 spans 19 residues. Germline lookup yields CDR1 GEAIGNYY and CDR2 EKD. The CDR3 bases are TGTGCCTGTGACCGCCTCGGGGCAACACGCGATACAAACACCGATAAACTCATCTTC. Protein product: CACDRLGATRDTNTDKLIF.

This clone turned up a few times. The translation of this DNA and the TCRdb protein of a much larger clone differ at residue 8, probably owing to a read error; the protein shown here is translated from the DNA. The chain recombines TRDV2 with TRDJ1; D ambiguous. Assignment of the J gene here rests on matching the DNA to germline, because TCRdb gives none. The germline V gene has CDR1 GEAIGNYY and CDR2 EKD. The ends were cut back, 0 bases at V and 0 bases at J, with 13 bases in the middle. This CDR3 region has 16 residues. CDR3 region: CACDTLVSPHTDKLIF. The CDR3 bases are TGTGCCTGTGACACCTTGGTTAGCCCTCACACCGATAAACTCATCTTT.

The table lists this clone with a few counts. This same CDR3 is encoded by further DNA sequences in the sample. This sequence joins TRDV1 and TRDJ1; 10 nucleotides align to TRDD3. No J gene was available from TCRdb, and it was assigned here by a germline match of the DNA. Germline CDR1 is TSWWSYY and CDR2 is QGS. Trimming removed 4 bases from V and 4 bases from J; junction bases left unmatched: 15. CDR3 length: 18 amino acids. The CDR3 bases are TGTGCTCTTGGGGGGGTCCTGGGGGATAACGGGGACTACGATAAACTCATCTTT. Encoded protein: CALGGVLGDNGDYDKLIF.

Comments on this clone: This may be a read error: a much more frequent sequence differs by one nucleotide. At the DNA level, this CDR3 is encoded by other sequences in the same sample as well. The V and J genes are TRDV1 and TRDJ1; 13 nucleotides line up with TRDD3. TCRdb lists no J gene, so it was determined here by aligning the DNA to germline. Germline assignment: CDR1 TSWWSYY and CDR2 QGS. J was trimmed by 1 base and V by 2 bases; bases with no gene match: 31. There are 26 residues in the CDR3. The CDR3 DNA is TGTGCTCTTGGGGAATCCCTCCCGTATTCCTATGGGGGCGTACTGGGGGATACGAGGTTCACCGATAAACTCATCTTT. Translated: CALGESLPYSYGGVLGDTRFTDKLIF.

This clone has only a few counts. A read error is likely here: a far larger clone is one base away. Distinct nucleotide sequences in the sample also encode this CDR3. The V gene is TRDV1, the J gene TRDJ1, with 9 bases matching TRDD2. No J gene is reported in TCRdb; it was inferred here by comparing the DNA with germline. J was trimmed by 0 bases and V by 3 bases; bases with no gene match: 23. Germline CDR1 reads TSWWSYY; CDR2 reads QGS. The CDR3 runs 22 residues. CDR3 sequence (DNA): TGTGCTCTTGGGGACTCCTTCCTACGGAATCAGGTACTGAATTTGTACACCGATAAACTCATCTTT. This translates into CALGDSFLRNQVLNLYTDKLIF.